Listed below are T cell receptor beta chains from one sample, sequenced in a study of long-term antiretroviral therapy in people with HIV. Profiled with immunoSEQ multiplex PCR; TCRdb holds only in-frame clones, not every one. Of some 20,000 clones listed, around 80% were seen once; the top ten hold 11% to 15%. The material sequenced was unsorted PBMCs, taken 2.9 years after starting antiretroviral therapy. The receptors originated from a woman aged 30 to 39 with HIV. Both conserved end residues are trimmed from each CDR3. Each record gives: clone size, V gene, CDR3 protein. Size is stated for part of the rows, as once, few or many counts, or as a class when the clone is expanded.

few TRBV5-1 ASSLTGVNTGELF
. TRBV27 ASSSSTGEGANYGYT
. TRBV9 ASSAQGASGYT
. TRBV30 AWTRGGNQETQY
. TRBV11-2 ASSLERGTEAF
. TRBV21-1 ASRTGRVWGYT
. TRBV30 ASYSQGRTEAF
. TRBV18 ASSPYQGRTGELF
. TRBV7-2 ASSLAGLVLYNEQF
. TRBV2 ASSLRPGTGPHGYT
. TRBV4-1 ASSPRSLETQY
. TRBV5-6 ASSLAPGRNTEAF
. TRBV19 ASSRKTMNTEAF
. TRBV4-1 ASSQEALTNYGYT
. TRBV20-1 SARDVHEQY
. TRBV11-2 ASSLALQAIGEKLF
. TRBV9 ASSVGSGGARTGELF
. TRBV14 ASSQGIPGAAEAF
. TRBV10-1 ASKLWSVREGAQETQY
. TRBV18 ASETGGNGYT
. TRBV7-9 ASSSLAGGLSLRPGELF
. TRBV5-1 ASSLVENEQF
. TRBV29-1 SVVVTESYNEQF
. TRBV11-2 ASSFPDRGQGHGYT
. TRBV9 ASSGQGNTIY
. TRBV6-6 ASRVLSYNEQF
few TRBV6-1 ASSEDGTDIYGYT
. TRBV5-1 ASSLVAATGELF
. TRBV27 ASSLGSSDTEAF
. TRBV6-5 ASRPRRALNEQY
. TRBV7-9 ASSLIEGDIQY
. TRBV30 ATHRNINEKLF
once TRBV6-6 ASSLGRGLEKLF
. TRBV4-1 ASSPGEETQY
. TRBV5-6 ASSRTGAGANVLT
. TRBV20-1 SAWTTEQF
. TRBV18 ASSPPRELPYNEQF
. TRBV27 ASSKRDGVVRGYT
once TRBV6-1 ASISGGSGANVLT
. TRBV27 ASSRAGKETQY
. TRBV30 AWSVKGHYGYT
. TRBV11-1 ASSQQTTSFSGANVLT
. TRBV5-6 ASSSTTGWDNEKLF
medium-sized TRBV29-1 SVENGEHQPQH
. TRBV4-2 ASSPTGGNEQF
once TRBV11-3 ASSSRTVNTEAF
few TRBV6-6 ASSYTAGNTIY
. TRBV19 ASSIGHSRVVRDGYT
. TRBV6-1 ASREGTGADNSNQPQH
few TRBV27 ASSLGREGRGNEQF
. TRBV5-4 ASSLSGGAATNEKLF
once TRBV27 ASSSPTSSQREQF
. TRBV7-2 ASSQETLRTFENTIY
. TRBV6-5 ASSPRSSTDTQY
. TRBV2 ASSGDIQPQH
. TRBV4-1 ASANGQGRETQY
. TRBV30 AWSMKTGEGYT